Listed here are 10 T cell receptor beta chains from one sample, sequenced in a study of cytomegalovirus exposure and HLA in healthy donors. Data came from immunoSEQ multiplex PCR; TCRdb stores just in-frame clones and leaves some out. The sample contains about 130,000 clones, roughly 95% of which appear only once. The sample consisted of PBMCs. These receptors all come from a man between 18 and 35 years old in good health and CMV-seronegative.

The gene calls are TRBV11-2 and TRBJ1-1; 9 bases fit TRBD1. CDR3 length equals 14 residues. J gave up 7 bases and V 3 bases, and 6 bases lay outside the gene matches. The germline V gene has CDR1 SGHAT and CDR2 FQNNGV. CDR3 sequence reads: CASSLVQGAVEAFF. As DNA, the CDR3 is TGTGCCAGCAGCTTGGTACAGGGGGCGGTTGAAGCTTTCTTT.

The chain recombines TRBV11-3 with TRBJ2-3, with D tentatively TRBD1 (7 bases). The V and J ends lost 3 bases and 3 bases respectively, with 19 bases between them. Germline V lookup: CDR1 SGHNT, CDR2 YENEEA. CDR3 length equals 17 residues. CDR3 region: CASSFRGQDGGTDTQYF. The DNA of the CDR3 is TGTGCCAGCAGCTTTCGTGGACAGGATGGGGGGACAGATACGCAGTATTTT.

The chain carries TRBV28 and TRBJ2-3; D unresolved. In germline, CDR1 is MDHEN, CDR2 SYDVKM. Trimming left V 5 bases short and J 1 base short, with 13 bases between. This CDR3 region has 15 residues. The CDR3 DNA is TGTGCCAGCAGTGGCCCGACAACCGGCACAGATACGCAGTATTTT. Translated, it gives CASSGPTTGTDTQYF.

The J gene is TRBJ2-2, the V gene TRBV11-2; maybe TRBD2 (6 bases). Trimming shortened V by 3 bases and J by 4 bases, and 6 bases separated the two germline ends. The germline CDR1 and CDR2 sequences are SGHAT and FQNNGV. The CDR3 covers 13 residues. Written as DNA, the CDR3 is TGTGCCAGCAGCTTTAGCGGCACCGGGGAGCTGTTTTTT. This codes for CASSFSGTGELFF.

The V and J genes are TRBV7-2 and TRBJ1-1, with 8 bases fitting TRBD1. CDR3 length equals 15 residues. V dropped 1 base and J dropped 4; count of bases not matched to a gene: 5. Germline-derived CDR1 and CDR2 are SGHTA and FQGNSA. The CDR3 DNA sequence: TGTGCCAGCAGCTTAGTTTCGACAGGGGTCACTGAAGCTTTCTTT. Translated, it gives CASSLVSTGVTEAFF.

The chain has TRBV7-6 and TRBJ1-5; possible D gene TRBD1, 5 bases. V was pared by 2 bases and J by 3 bases, with 8 bases between. This CDR3 region has 14 residues. Germline V gene data show CDR1 as SGHVS and CDR2 as FNYEAQ. The CDR3 coding sequence is TGTGCCAGCAGCTTAATAGGGGCCAATCAGCCCCAGCATTTT. It specifies CASSLIGANQPQHF.

The rearrangement joins TRBV28 to TRBJ1-2; TRBD1 aligns across 7 bases. Germline V gene data show CDR1 as MDHEN and CDR2 as SYDVKM. The J segment lost 4 bases and the V segment lost 6 bases, leaving 14 bases of the junction unmatched. CDR3 size: 16 residues. Written as DNA, the CDR3 is TGTGCCAGCAGCCGATCATCAGGGGGTAGAGGCTATGGCTACACCTTC. It is translated as CASSRSSGGRGYGYTF.

The chain uses TRBV5-1 and TRBJ1-2; 9 nucleotides line up with TRBD1. V was clipped by 4 bases and J by 4 bases; unmatched bases: 5. The CDR3 has 14 residues. CDR1 and CDR2 from the germline V gene are SGHRS and YFSETQ. Here the CDR3 DNA reads TGCGCCAGCAGCATGGGACAGGGATCCTATGGCTACACCTTC. Amino acids: CASSMGQGSYGYTF.

CDR3 protein: CASSFENGNEKLFF. CDR3 DNA sequence: TGTGCCAGCAGCTTTGAAAACGGTAATGAAAAACTGTTTTTT. The V and J genes are TRBV5-4 and TRBJ1-4; no firm D call. CDR1 is SGHNT and CDR2 is YYREEE in the germline V gene (reference sequence). This CDR3 is built from 14 residues. V lost 2 bases and J lost 4, with 9 bases in between.

This chain joins TRBV6-5 and TRBJ1-4; TRBD1 might be the D (5 bases). This CDR3 region has 15 residues. Trimming removed 4 bases at V and 2 bases at J, with 11 bases between. Per germline, CDR1 MNHEY and CDR2 SVGAGI. DNA for the CDR3: TGTGCCAGCAGTTTATCGACAGCCACTAATGAAAAACTGTTTTTT. Translation gives CASSLSTATNEKLFF.